A single T cell receptor beta chain is shown here with its context. The CDR3 spans 12 residues. Germline values: CDR1 SGHTA, CDR2 FQGTGA. The V end was cut by 4 bases, the J end by 13 bases, with 14 bases between. Generated by immunoSEQ multiplex PCR, the TCRdb table keeps only in-frame clones and is missing some. Among about 2.3 million clones listed, approximately 93% were seen once. These data are taken from a study of shared clonotypes between healthy human individuals. The origin of this receptor is a man between 18 and 29 years old in good health. Some clones in this sample may be carry-over from other donors' samples. The chain links TRBV7-3 to TRBJ1-3, with unresolved D. The sample comprised naive CD4+ T cells from PBMCs. Subset given: CD45RA+ positively selected. For the CDR3, the DNA is TGTGCCAGCAGCTCTGGCTTCGGGGAGATATATTTT. Its protein product is CASSSGFGEIYF. Based on the CDR3 plus reference TRBV7-3 and TRBJ1-3, the full variable domain is GAGVSQTPSNKVTEKGKYVELRCDPISGHTALYWYRQSLGQGPEFLIYFQGTGAADDSGLPNDRFFAVRPEGSVSTLKIQRTERGDSAVYLCASSSGFGEIYFGEGSWLTVV.